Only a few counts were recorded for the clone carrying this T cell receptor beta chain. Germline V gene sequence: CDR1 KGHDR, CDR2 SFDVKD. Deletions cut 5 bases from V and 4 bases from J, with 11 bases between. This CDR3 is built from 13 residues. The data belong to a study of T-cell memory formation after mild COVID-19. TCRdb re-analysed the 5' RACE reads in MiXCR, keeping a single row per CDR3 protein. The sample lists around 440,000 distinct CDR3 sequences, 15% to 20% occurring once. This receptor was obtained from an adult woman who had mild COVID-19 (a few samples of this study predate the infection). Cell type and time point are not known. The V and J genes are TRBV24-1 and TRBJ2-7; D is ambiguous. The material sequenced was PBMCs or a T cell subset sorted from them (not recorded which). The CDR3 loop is CATSVGSQYEQYF. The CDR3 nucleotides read TGTGCCACCAGTGTCGGCAGCCAATACGAGCAGTACTTC.